The rows below give T cell receptor beta chains drawn from one sample of a study of shared clonotypes between healthy human individuals. The table came from immunoSEQ multiplex PCR; TCRdb's copy has only in-frame clones and leaves some out. The data hold some 630,000 clones, with 60% to 80% observed a single time. The specimen was memory CD4+ T cells sorted from blood. The receptors were sampled from a woman aged 30 to 39 in good health. Both conserved end residues are part of each CDR3. The D gene is left open where the match is weak. For some rows the clone size is stated as once, few or many, or as a class when expanded; others skip it.

CDR3 protein: CASSLGPTGNYEQYF
CDR3 DNA: TGTGCCAGCAGCTTAGGCCCGACAGGGAATTACGAGCAGTACTTC
V gene: TRBV7-6
J gene: TRBJ2-7
clone size: few
D gene: TRBD1

CDR3 protein: CASSPLQGASNQPQHF
CDR3 DNA: TGTGCCAGCAGCCCACTACAGGGAGCAAGCAATCAGCCCCAGCATTTT
V gene: TRBV7-8
J gene: TRBJ1-5
clone size: once
D gene: NA

CDR3 protein: CASSPSRGTAYNEQFF
CDR3 DNA: TGTGCCAGCTCACCATCTCGCGGAACCGCCTACAATGAGCAGTTCTTC
V gene: TRBV18
J gene: TRBJ2-1
clone size: NA
D gene: NA

CDR3 protein: CASSRQGASETQYF
CDR3 DNA: TGTGCCAGCAGCCGACAGGGGGCGTCGGAGACCCAGTACTTC
V gene: TRBV7-9
J gene: TRBJ2-5
clone size: NA
D gene: TRBD1

CDR3 protein: CASSQQGDTEAFF
CDR3 DNA: TGTGCCAGCAGCCAGCAGGGCGACACTGAAGCTTTCTTT
V gene: TRBV7-9
J gene: TRBJ1-1
clone size: NA
D gene: NA

CDR3 protein: CASSPGGEYGTDTQYF
CDR3 DNA: TGTGCCAGCAGCCCCGGGGGGGAGTATGGCACAGATACGCAGTATTTT
V gene: TRBV7-8
J gene: TRBJ2-3
clone size: once
D gene: TRBD2

CDR3 protein: CASSSPSYEQYF
CDR3 DNA: TGTGCCAGCAGTAGTCCCTCCTACGAGCAGTACTTC
V gene: TRBV5-4
J gene: TRBJ2-7
clone size: few
D gene: NA

CDR3 protein: CASSKTGAGANVLTF
CDR3 DNA: TGTGCCAGCAGCAAAACAGGGGCTGGGGCCAACGTCCTGACTTTC
V gene: TRBV7-9
J gene: TRBJ2-6
clone size: NA
D gene: TRBD1

CDR3 protein: CASSSTGGGGTEAFF
CDR3 DNA: TGTGCCAGCAGTTCTACAGGGGGCGGCGGCACTGAAGCTTTCTTT
V gene: TRBV7-9
J gene: TRBJ1-1
clone size: NA
D gene: TRBD1

CDR3 protein: CASSPRSRDRGPEQYF
CDR3 DNA: TGTGCCAGCTCACCTAGATCCCGGGACAGGGGGCCCGAGCAGTACTTC
V gene: TRBV18
J gene: TRBJ2-7
clone size: NA
D gene: TRBD1

CDR3 protein: CASSPRTGNTIYF
CDR3 DNA: TGTGCCAGCTCACCGCGGACAGGAAACACCATATATTTT
V gene: TRBV18
J gene: TRBJ1-3
clone size: NA
D gene: NA

CDR3 protein: CASSVQRDLEAFF
CDR3 DNA: TGTGCCAGCAGCGTACAGCGGGACCTCGAAGCTTTCTTT
V gene: TRBV11-2
J gene: TRBJ1-1
clone size: NA
D gene: NA

CDR3 protein: CASSLATRTQYF
CDR3 DNA: TGTGCCAGCAGTTTAGCTACGAGGACCCAGTACTTC
V gene: TRBV28
J gene: TRBJ2-5
clone size: NA
D gene: NA

CDR3 protein: CASRKQGLMNTEAFF
CDR3 DNA: TGTGCCAGCAGAAAACAGGGCCTCATGAACACTGAAGCTTTCTTT
V gene: TRBV5-4
J gene: TRBJ1-1
clone size: NA
D gene: NA

CDR3 protein: CASSEVANTGELFF
CDR3 DNA: TGTGCCAGCAGTGAGGTCGCGAACACCGGGGAGCTGTTTTTT
V gene: TRBV6-4
J gene: TRBJ2-2
clone size: NA
D gene: NA

CDR3 protein: CASSAGRSGNTIYF
CDR3 DNA: TGTGCCAGCAGTGCCGGTCGCTCTGGAAACACCATATATTTT
V gene: TRBV25-1
J gene: TRBJ1-3
clone size: few
D gene: NA

CDR3 protein: CASIRAGGFAEAFF
CDR3 DNA: TGTGCCAGTATCCGCGCGGGGGGCTTCGCTGAAGCTTTCTTT
V gene: TRBV19
J gene: TRBJ1-1
clone size: once
D gene: NA

CDR3 protein: CASSPQGLAGHEQYF
CDR3 DNA: TGTGCCAGCAGCCCCCAGGGACTAGCGGGACACGAGCAGTACTTC
V gene: TRBV9
J gene: TRBJ2-7
clone size: NA
D gene: TRBD2

CDR3 protein: CAISRYMDSGELFF
CDR3 DNA: TGTGCCATCAGTCGATATATGGACTCCGGGGAGCTGTTTTTT
V gene: TRBV10-3
J gene: TRBJ2-2
clone size: NA
D gene: NA

CDR3 protein: CASSWDRVEDEQFF
CDR3 DNA: TGTGCCAGCAGCTGGGACAGGGTGGAGGATGAGCAGTTCTTC
V gene: TRBV9
J gene: TRBJ2-1
clone size: NA
D gene: TRBD1

CDR3 protein: CASSFGGIASYEQYF
CDR3 DNA: TGTGCCAGCAGCTTTGGCGGGATTGCATCCTACGAGCAGTACTTC
V gene: TRBV7-2
J gene: TRBJ2-7
clone size: few
D gene: NA

CDR3 protein: CASSLVAGVGNEQFF
CDR3 DNA: TGTGCCAGCAGCTTAGTAGCGGGAGTAGGGAATGAGCAGTTCTTC
V gene: TRBV7-6
J gene: TRBJ2-1
clone size: NA
D gene: TRBD2

CDR3 protein: CASGDRGPYEQYF
CDR3 DNA: TGTGCCAGCGGGGACAGGGGGCCCTACGAGCAGTACTTC
V gene: TRBV6-1
J gene: TRBJ2-7
clone size: NA
D gene: TRBD1

CDR3 protein: CASSHGTSARETQYF
CDR3 DNA: TGTGCCAGCTCCCACGGGACTAGCGCTCGGGAGACCCAGTACTTC
V gene: TRBV18
J gene: TRBJ2-5
clone size: NA
D gene: TRBD2

CDR3 protein: CASSFRTSPYEQYF
CDR3 DNA: TGTGCCAGCAGTTTCCGGACTTCGCCCTACGAGCAGTACTTC
V gene: TRBV27
J gene: TRBJ2-7
clone size: NA
D gene: NA

CDR3 protein: CASRPTGPNYGYTF
CDR3 DNA: TGTGCCAGCAGGCCGACAGGGCCAAACTATGGCTACACCTTC
V gene: TRBV28
J gene: TRBJ1-2
clone size: NA
D gene: TRBD1

CDR3 protein: CASSPGLAGAMNEQFF
CDR3 DNA: TGTGCCAGCAGCCCGGGACTAGCGGGAGCCATGAATGAGCAGTTCTTC
V gene: TRBV7-7
J gene: TRBJ2-1
clone size: NA
D gene: TRBD2

CDR3 protein: CASSTNRGLFYEQYF
CDR3 DNA: TGTGCCAGCAGCACAAACAGGGGCCTATTTTACGAGCAGTACTTC
V gene: TRBV5-4
J gene: TRBJ2-7
clone size: NA
D gene: TRBD1

CDR3 protein: CASSSKHSGDRGLGVTGELFF
CDR3 DNA: TGCGCCAGCAGCTCTAAGCACAGCGGGGATCGTGGTTTGGGGGTCACCGGGGAGCTGTTTTTT
V gene: TRBV5-1
J gene: TRBJ2-2
clone size: NA
D gene: TRBD2

CDR3 protein: CASRPQGITNEKLFF
CDR3 DNA: TGTGCCAGCAGGCCACAGGGGATCACTAATGAAAAACTGTTTTTT
V gene: TRBV28
J gene: TRBJ1-4
clone size: few
D gene: TRBD1

CDR3 protein: CARTGTSGPEETQYF
CDR3 DNA: TGTGCCAGAACCGGGACTAGCGGACCTGAAGAGACCCAGTACTTC
V gene: TRBV28
J gene: TRBJ2-5
clone size: NA
D gene: TRBD2

CDR3 protein: CASSLSRTSGSGKTQYF
CDR3 DNA: TGTGCCAGCAGTTTATCACGGACTAGCGGGAGTGGGAAGACCCAGTACTTC
V gene: TRBV28
J gene: TRBJ2-5
clone size: NA
D gene: TRBD2

CDR3 protein: CASSRHSTGELFF
CDR3 DNA: TGCGCCAGCAGTAGACACTCCACCGGGGAGCTGTTTTTT
V gene: TRBV10-1
J gene: TRBJ2-2
clone size: NA
D gene: NA

CDR3 protein: CASSLPGTGGDTQYF
CDR3 DNA: TGTGCCAGCAGCTTACCCGGGACAGGGGGAGATACGCAGTATTTT
V gene: TRBV5-4
J gene: TRBJ2-3
clone size: NA
D gene: TRBD1

CDR3 protein: CASRPREGFGGYTF
CDR3 DNA: TGTGCCAGCAGACCCCGGGAAGGCTTCGGAGGCTACACCTTC
V gene: TRBV27
J gene: TRBJ1-2
clone size: NA
D gene: NA

CDR3 protein: CASSLNEKLFF
CDR3 DNA: TGCGCCAGCAGCTTAAATGAAAAACTGTTTTTT
V gene: TRBV5-1
J gene: TRBJ1-4
clone size: NA
D gene: NA

CDR3 protein: CASSVQGGNTGELFF
CDR3 DNA: TGCGCCAGCAGCGTCCAGGGGGGAAACACCGGGGAGCTGTTTTTT
V gene: TRBV5-1
J gene: TRBJ2-2
clone size: few
D gene: NA

CDR3 protein: CASGAASYGYTF
CDR3 DNA: TGTGCCAGCGGGGCAGCGTCGTATGGCTACACCTTC
V gene: TRBV7-9
J gene: TRBJ1-2
clone size: NA
D gene: NA

CDR3 protein: CAISGWTDYENYGYTF
CDR3 DNA: TGTGCCATCAGTGGCTGGACAGATTATGAAAACTATGGCTACACCTTC
V gene: TRBV10-3
J gene: TRBJ1-2
clone size: once
D gene: NA

CDR3 protein: CASSLHAPYEQYF
CDR3 DNA: TGTGCCAGCAGCTTACACGCCCCCTACGAGCAGTACTTC
V gene: TRBV7-9
J gene: TRBJ2-7
clone size: NA
D gene: NA

CDR3 protein: CASSLLKGQVQGSGNTIYF
CDR3 DNA: TGTGCCAGCAGCTTACTAAAGGGCCAGGTCCAGGGCTCTGGAAACACCATATATTTT
V gene: TRBV7-9
J gene: TRBJ1-3
clone size: NA
D gene: NA

CDR3 protein: CASSPETSGNTDTQYF
CDR3 DNA: TGTGCCAGCTCACCCGAGACTAGCGGGAACACAGATACGCAGTATTTT
V gene: TRBV18
J gene: TRBJ2-3
clone size: once
D gene: TRBD2

CDR3 protein: CASSSPSGASGYNEQFF
CDR3 DNA: TGTGCCAGCAGCTCTCCCTCAGGGGCTAGCGGCTACAATGAGCAGTTCTTC
V gene: TRBV7-2
J gene: TRBJ2-1
clone size: NA
D gene: NA

CDR3 protein: CASSPGFEKRSDYEQYF
CDR3 DNA: TGTGCCAGCAGCCCAGGGTTCGAAAAGCGATCGGACTACGAGCAGTACTTC
V gene: TRBV11-2
J gene: TRBJ2-7
clone size: NA
D gene: NA

CDR3 protein: CASSDSNSFPSPYNEQFF
CDR3 DNA: TGTGCCAGCAGTGACTCGAATAGTTTTCCAAGTCCCTACAATGAGCAGTTCTTC
V gene: TRBV6-4
J gene: TRBJ2-1
clone size: few
D gene: NA

CDR3 protein: CASSYRGLAGATQYF
CDR3 DNA: TGTGCCAGCAGTTACCGAGGACTAGCGGGGGCCACGCAGTATTTT
V gene: TRBV6-5
J gene: TRBJ2-3
clone size: NA
D gene: TRBD2

CDR3 protein: CSVADRKQYF
CDR3 DNA: TGCAGCGTTGCCGACAGAAAGCAGTACTTC
V gene: TRBV29-1
J gene: TRBJ2-7
clone size: NA
D gene: NA

CDR3 protein: CASSLGGSGYGYTF
CDR3 DNA: TGTGCCAGCAGCTTGGGAGGAAGTGGTTATGGCTACACCTTC
V gene: TRBV5-8
J gene: TRBJ1-2
clone size: once
D gene: NA

CDR3 protein: CASSPRGSEGYTF
CDR3 DNA: TGTGCCAGCAGCCCCAGGGGTTCAGAAGGCTACACCTTC
V gene: TRBV7-9
J gene: TRBJ1-2
clone size: NA
D gene: NA

CDR3 protein: CASSFSNQPQHF
CDR3 DNA: TGTGCCAGCAGCTTCAGCAATCAGCCCCAGCATTTT
V gene: TRBV7-9
J gene: TRBJ1-5
clone size: few
D gene: NA

CDR3 protein: CASSLGLRETQYF
CDR3 DNA: TGTGCCAGCTCACTGGGACTCCGAGAGACCCAGTACTTC
V gene: TRBV18
J gene: TRBJ2-5
clone size: many
D gene: NA

CDR3 protein: CASSLFWGMTASGNTIYF
CDR3 DNA: TGTGCCAGCAGTTTGTTCTGGGGAATGACAGCGTCTGGAAACACCATATATTTT
V gene: TRBV28
J gene: TRBJ1-3
clone size: NA
D gene: NA

CDR3 protein: CASSANRGLGETQYF
CDR3 DNA: TGTGCCAGCAGTGCAAACAGGGGGCTTGGTGAGACCCAGTACTTC
V gene: TRBV27
J gene: TRBJ2-5
clone size: few
D gene: TRBD1

CDR3 protein: CASSFDYRGRNYGYTF
CDR3 DNA: TGTGCCAGCAGCTTCGACTACAGGGGAAGGAACTATGGCTACACCTTC
V gene: TRBV7-9
J gene: TRBJ1-2
clone size: NA
D gene: TRBD1

CDR3 protein: CASSPGGQGNEKLFF
CDR3 DNA: TGTGCCAGCAGTCCCGGGGGACAGGGTAATGAAAAACTGTTTTTT
V gene: TRBV6-5
J gene: TRBJ1-4
clone size: NA
D gene: TRBD1

CDR3 protein: CASSLGVTGELFF
CDR3 DNA: TGTGCCAGCAGTTTGGGCGTCACCGGGGAGCTGTTTTTT
V gene: TRBV27
J gene: TRBJ2-2
clone size: once
D gene: NA

CDR3 protein: CASSESMMTKGYTF
CDR3 DNA: TGTGCCAGCAGTGAAAGCATGATGACGAAGGGCTACACCTTC
V gene: TRBV2
J gene: TRBJ1-2
clone size: NA
D gene: NA

CDR3 protein: CASSQPGTVNTEAFF
CDR3 DNA: TGCGCCAGCAGCCAGCCCGGGACGGTGAACACTGAAGCTTTCTTT
V gene: TRBV4-1
J gene: TRBJ1-1
clone size: NA
D gene: NA